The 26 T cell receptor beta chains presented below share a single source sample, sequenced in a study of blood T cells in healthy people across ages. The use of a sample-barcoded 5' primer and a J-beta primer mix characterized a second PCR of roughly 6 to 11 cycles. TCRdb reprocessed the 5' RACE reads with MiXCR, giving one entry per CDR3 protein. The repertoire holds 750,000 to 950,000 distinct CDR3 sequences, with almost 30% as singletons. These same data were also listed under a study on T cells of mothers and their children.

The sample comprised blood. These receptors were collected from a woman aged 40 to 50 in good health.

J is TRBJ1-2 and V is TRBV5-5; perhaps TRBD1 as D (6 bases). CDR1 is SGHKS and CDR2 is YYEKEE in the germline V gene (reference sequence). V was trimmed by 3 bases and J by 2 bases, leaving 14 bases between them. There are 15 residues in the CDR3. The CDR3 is CASSSSGGLNYGYTF. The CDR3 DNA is TGTGCCAGCAGCTCCAGCGGGGGGCTGAACTATGGCTACACCTTC.

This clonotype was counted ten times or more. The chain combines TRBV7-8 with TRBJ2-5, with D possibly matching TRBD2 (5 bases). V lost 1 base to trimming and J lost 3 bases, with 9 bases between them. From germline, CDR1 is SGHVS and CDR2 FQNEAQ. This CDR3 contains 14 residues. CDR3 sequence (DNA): TGTGCCAGCAGCTTAGGGACTGAGGAAGAGACCCAGTACTTC. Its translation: CASSLGTEEETQYF.

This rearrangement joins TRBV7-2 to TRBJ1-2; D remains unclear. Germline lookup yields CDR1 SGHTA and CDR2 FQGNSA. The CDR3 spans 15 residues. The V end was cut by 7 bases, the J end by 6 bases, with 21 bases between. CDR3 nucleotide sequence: TGTGCCAGCAACTCACGGAACTCCGGACGGGATGGCTACACCTTC. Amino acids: CASNSRNSGRDGYTF.

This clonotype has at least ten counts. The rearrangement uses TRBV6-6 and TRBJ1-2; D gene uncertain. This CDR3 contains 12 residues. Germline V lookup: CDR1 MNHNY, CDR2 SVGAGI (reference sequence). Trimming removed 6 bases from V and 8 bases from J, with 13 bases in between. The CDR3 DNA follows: TGTGCCAGCAGAGAAATCGGCTCCGGCTACACCTTC. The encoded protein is CASREIGSGYTF.

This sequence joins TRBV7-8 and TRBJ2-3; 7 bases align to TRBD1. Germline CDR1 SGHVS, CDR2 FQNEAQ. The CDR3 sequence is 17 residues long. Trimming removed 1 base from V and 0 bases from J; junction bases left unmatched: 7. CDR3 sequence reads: CASSLGQATGSTDTQYF. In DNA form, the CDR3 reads TGTGCCAGCAGCTTAGGTCAGGCGACAGGGAGCACAGATACGCAGTATTTT.

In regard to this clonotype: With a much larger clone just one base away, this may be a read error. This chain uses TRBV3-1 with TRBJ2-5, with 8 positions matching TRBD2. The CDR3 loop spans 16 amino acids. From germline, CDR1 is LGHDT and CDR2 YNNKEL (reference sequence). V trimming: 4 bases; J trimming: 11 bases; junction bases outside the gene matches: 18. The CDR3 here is CASSLGTRASYNEQYF. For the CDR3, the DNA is TGTGCCAGCAGCCTTGGGACTAGAGCCTCTTACAATGAGCAGTACTTC.

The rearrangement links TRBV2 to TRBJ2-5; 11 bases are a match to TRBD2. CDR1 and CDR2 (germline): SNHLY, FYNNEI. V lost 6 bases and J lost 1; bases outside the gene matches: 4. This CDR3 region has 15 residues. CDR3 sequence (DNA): TGTGCCAGCAGACTAGCGGGGGCCTCCCAAGAGACCCAGTACTTC. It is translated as CASRLAGASQETQYF.

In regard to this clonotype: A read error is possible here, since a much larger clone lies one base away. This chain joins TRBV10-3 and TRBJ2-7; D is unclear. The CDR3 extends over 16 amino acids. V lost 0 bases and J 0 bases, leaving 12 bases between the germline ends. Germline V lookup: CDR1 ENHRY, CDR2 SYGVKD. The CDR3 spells CAISESTDMGSYEQYF. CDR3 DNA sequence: TGTGCCATCAGTGAGTCTACGGATATGGGCTCCTACGAGCAGTACTTC.

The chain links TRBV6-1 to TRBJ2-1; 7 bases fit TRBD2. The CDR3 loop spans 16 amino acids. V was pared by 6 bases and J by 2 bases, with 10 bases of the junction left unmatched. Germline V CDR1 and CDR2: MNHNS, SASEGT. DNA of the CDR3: TGTGCCAGCAGGGAGACCGGGGCGGGGGCCTACAATGAGCAGTTCTTC. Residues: CASRETGAGAYNEQFF.

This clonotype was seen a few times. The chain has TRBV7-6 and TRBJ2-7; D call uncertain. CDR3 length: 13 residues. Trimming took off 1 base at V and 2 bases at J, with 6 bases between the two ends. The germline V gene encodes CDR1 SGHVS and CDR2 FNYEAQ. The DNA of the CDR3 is TGTGCCAGCAGCTTAGATAACACCTACGAGCAGTACTTC. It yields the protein CASSLDNTYEQYF.

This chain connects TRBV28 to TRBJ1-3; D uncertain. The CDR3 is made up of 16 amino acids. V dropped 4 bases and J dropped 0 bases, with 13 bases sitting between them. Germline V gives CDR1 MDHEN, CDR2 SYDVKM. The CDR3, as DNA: TGTGCCAGCAGTTCCAGTCCCAGCCACTCTGGAAACACCATATATTTT. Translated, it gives CASSSSPSHSGNTIYF.

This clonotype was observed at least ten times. Here the CDR3 reads CASNPPGNPSYEQYF. Written as DNA, the CDR3 is TGTGCCAGCAACCCACCGGGTAACCCCTCCTACGAGCAGTACTTC. V gene TRBV27 combines with J gene TRBJ2-7, with no clear D. CDR3 length: 15 amino acids. V was shortened by 7 bases and J by 0 bases, with 16 bases between the two germline ends. Per the germline V gene, CDR1 is MNHEY and CDR2 is SMNVEV (reference sequence).

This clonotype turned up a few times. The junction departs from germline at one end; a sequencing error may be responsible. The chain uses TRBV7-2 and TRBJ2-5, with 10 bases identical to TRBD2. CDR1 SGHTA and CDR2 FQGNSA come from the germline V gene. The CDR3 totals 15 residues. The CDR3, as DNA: TGTGCCAGCAGCCTACTAGCGGGGTACCAAGAGACCCCGTACTTC. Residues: CASSLLAGYQETPYF. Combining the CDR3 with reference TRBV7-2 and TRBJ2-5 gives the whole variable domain GAGVSQSPSNKVTEKGKDVELRCDPISGHTALYWYRQSLGQGLEFLIYFQGNSAPDKSGLPSDRFSAERTGGSVSTLTIQRTQQEDSAVYLCASSLLAGYQETPYFGPGTRLLVL.

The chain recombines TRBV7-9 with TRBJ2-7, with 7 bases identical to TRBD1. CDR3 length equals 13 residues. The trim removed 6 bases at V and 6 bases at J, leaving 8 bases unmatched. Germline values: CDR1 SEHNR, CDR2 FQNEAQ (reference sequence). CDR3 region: CASSRPTGSEQYF. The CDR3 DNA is TGTGCCAGCAGTCGGCCGACAGGGTCCGAGCAGTACTTC. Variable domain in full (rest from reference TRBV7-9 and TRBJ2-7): DTGVSQNPRHKITKRGQNVTFRCDPISEHNRLYWYRQTLGQGPEFLTYFQNEAQLEKSRLLSDRFSAERPKGSFSTLEIQRTEQGDSAMYLCASSRPTGSEQYFGPGTRLTVT.

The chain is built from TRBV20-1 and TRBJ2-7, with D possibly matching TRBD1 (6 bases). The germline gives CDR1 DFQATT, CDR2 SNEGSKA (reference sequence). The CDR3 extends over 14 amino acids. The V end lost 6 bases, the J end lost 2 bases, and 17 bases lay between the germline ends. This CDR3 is CSAGQPSVPYEQYF. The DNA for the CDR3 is TGCAGTGCCGGACAGCCAAGTGTCCCCTACGAGCAGTACTTC.

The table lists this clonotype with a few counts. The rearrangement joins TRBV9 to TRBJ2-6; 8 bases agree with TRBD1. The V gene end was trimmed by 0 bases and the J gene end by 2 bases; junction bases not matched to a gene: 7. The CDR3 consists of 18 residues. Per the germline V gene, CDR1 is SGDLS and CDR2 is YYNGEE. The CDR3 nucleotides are TGTGCCAGCAGCGTAGTAGCAGGGGGCTTACCTGGGGCCAACGTCCTGACTTTC. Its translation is CASSVVAGGLPGANVLTF. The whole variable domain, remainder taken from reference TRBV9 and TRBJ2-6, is DSGVTQTPKHLITATGQRVTLRCSPRSGDLSVYWYQQSLDQGLQFLIQYYNGEERAKGNILERFSAQQFPDLHSELNLSSLELGDSALYFCASSVVAGGLPGANVLTFGAGSRLTVL.

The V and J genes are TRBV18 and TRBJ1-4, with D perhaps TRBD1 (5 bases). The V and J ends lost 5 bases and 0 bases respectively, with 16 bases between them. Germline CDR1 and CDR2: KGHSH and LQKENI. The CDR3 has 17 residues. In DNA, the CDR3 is TGTGCCAGCTCATCCCTCGACAGTTACACAACTAATGAAAAACTGTTTTTT. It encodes CASSSLDSYTTNEKLFF.

Written as DNA, the CDR3 is TGTGCCACCAGTGGACCCTTGGACAGAGTTTCTAACTATGGCTACACCTTC. Its protein is CATSGPLDRVSNYGYTF. The V and J genes are TRBV24-1 and TRBJ1-2, with a weak D call TRBD1 (6 bases). The CDR3 loop spans 17 amino acids. Germline V gene sequence: CDR1 KGHDR, CDR2 SFDVKD. Between the trimmed V and J ends, which lost 5 bases and 0 bases, there was a span of 18 bases.

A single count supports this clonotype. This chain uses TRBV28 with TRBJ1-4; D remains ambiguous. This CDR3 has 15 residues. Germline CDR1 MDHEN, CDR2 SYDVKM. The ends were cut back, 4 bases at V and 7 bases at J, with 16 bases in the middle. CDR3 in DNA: TGTGCCAGCAGTTCTCCGAGACGCCTAACTGAAAAACTGTTTTTT. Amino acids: CASSSPRRLTEKLFF.

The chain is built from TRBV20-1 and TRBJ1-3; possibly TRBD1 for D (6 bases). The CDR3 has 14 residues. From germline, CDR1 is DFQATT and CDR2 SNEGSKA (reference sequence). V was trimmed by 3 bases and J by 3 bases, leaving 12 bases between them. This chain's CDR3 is CSASLQGSGNTIYF. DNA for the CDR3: TGCAGTGCTAGCCTACAGGGTAGTGGAAACACCATATATTTT.

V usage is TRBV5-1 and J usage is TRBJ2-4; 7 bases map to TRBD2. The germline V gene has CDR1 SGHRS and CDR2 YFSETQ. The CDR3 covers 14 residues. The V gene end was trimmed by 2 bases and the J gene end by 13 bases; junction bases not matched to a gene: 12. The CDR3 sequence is CASSFSGALREQYF. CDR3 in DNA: TGCGCCAGCAGCTTCAGCGGGGCCTTGAGAGAGCAGTACTTC.

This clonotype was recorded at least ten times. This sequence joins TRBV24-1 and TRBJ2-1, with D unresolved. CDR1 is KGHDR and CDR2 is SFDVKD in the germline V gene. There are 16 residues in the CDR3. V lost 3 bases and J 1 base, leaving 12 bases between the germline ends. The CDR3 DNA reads TGTGCCACCAGTGATCAGAAAGGCAGTTCCTACAATGAGCAGTTCTTC. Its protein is CATSDQKGSSYNEQFF.

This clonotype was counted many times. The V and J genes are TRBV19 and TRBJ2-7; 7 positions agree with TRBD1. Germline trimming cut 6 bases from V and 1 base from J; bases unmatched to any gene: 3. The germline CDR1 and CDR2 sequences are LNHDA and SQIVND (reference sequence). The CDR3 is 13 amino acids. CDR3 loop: CASRGQESYEQYF. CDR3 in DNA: TGTGCCAGTAGAGGACAGGAATCCTACGAGCAGTACTTC.

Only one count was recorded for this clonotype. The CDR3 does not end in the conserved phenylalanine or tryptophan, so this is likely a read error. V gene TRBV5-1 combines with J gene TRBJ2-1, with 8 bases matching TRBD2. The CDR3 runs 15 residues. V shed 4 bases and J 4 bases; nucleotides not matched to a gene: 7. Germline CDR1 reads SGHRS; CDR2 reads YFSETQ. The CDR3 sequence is CASSTDSGTYNEQFL. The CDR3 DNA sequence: TGCGCCAGCAGCACGGATAGCGGGACGTACAATGAGCAGTTCCTC.

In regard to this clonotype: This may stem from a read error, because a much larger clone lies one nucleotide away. In DNA, the CDR3 is TGTGCCACCAGTGGCCTGACAGGGGAAGAGACCCAGTACTTC. It translates to CATSGLTGEETQYF. The V call is TRBV24-1, the J call TRBJ2-5; 8 bases match TRBD1. CDR3 length: 14 amino acids. The junction had 4 bases not matched to a gene; V was cut back by 5 bases and J by 3 bases. The germline V gene has CDR1 KGHDR and CDR2 SFDVKD.

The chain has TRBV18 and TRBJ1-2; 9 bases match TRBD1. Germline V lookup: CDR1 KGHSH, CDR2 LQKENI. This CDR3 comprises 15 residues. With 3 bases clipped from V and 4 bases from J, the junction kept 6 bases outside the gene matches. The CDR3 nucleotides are TGTGCCAGCTCACCTCATCCGGGACAGGGCTATGGCTACACCTTC. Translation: CASSPHPGQGYGYTF. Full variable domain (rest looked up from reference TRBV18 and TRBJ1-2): NAGVMQNPRHLVRRRGQEARLRCSPMKGHSHVYWYRQLPEEGLKFMVYLQKENIIDESGMPKERFSAEFPKEGPSILRIQQVVRGDSAAYFCASSPHPGQGYGYTFGSGTRLTVV.